Listed here is a single T cell receptor (beta chain). Its target is not known. From the reads, TCRdb called clonotypes with MiXCR, one entry per CDR3 protein. In the table there are some 900,000 distinct CDR3 sequences, roughly 33% of which are singletons. The sample is drawn from a study of T cell repertoires in cytomegalovirus infection. Study information: TCR beta signatures that were public indicated CMV infection and matching HLA type.

Trimming cost V 6 bases and J 6 bases, with 7 bases left between them. The CDR3 loop spans 11 amino acids. CDR1 and CDR2 (germline): ENHRY, SYGVKD. The receptor was isolated from a human donor in good health (CMV status not recorded). Some clones in this sample may be carry-over from other donors' samples. Material: cultured CD8+ T cells from PBMCs, obtained from culture after CMV antigen stimulation. The chain has TRBV10-3 and TRBJ2-3; possible D gene TRBD1, 5 bases. The CDR3 reads CAIRTGDTQYF. CDR3 nucleotide sequence: TGTGCCATCAGAACAGGTGATACGCAGTATTTT.